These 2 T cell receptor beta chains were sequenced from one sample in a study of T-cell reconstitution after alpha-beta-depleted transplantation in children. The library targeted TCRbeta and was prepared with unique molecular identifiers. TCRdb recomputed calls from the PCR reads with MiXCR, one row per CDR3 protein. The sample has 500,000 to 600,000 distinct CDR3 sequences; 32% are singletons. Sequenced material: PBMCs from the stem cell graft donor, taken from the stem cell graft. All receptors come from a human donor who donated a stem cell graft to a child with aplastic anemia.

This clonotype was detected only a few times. The CDR3 bases are TGTGCCAGCAGCCCCGGGGCGTACCAAGAGACCCAGTACTTC. Protein: CASSPGAYQETQYF. The J gene is TRBJ2-5, the V gene TRBV9; tentatively, D is TRBD1 or TRBD2 (5 bases each). Germline assignment: CDR1 SGDLS and CDR2 YYNGEE. This CDR3 has 14 residues. Trimming pared 4 bases from V and 0 bases from J, leaving 10 bases between.

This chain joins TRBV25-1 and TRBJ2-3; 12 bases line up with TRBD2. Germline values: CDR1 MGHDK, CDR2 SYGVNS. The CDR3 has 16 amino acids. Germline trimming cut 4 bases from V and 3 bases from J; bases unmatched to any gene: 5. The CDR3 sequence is CASSASTSGRTDTQYF. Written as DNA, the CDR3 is TGTGCCAGCAGTGCCTCGACTAGCGGGAGAACAGATACGCAGTATTTT.